What follows describes a single T cell receptor beta chain. The entry originates in a study of blood T cell repertoires in COVID-19. Overall study context: There were acute and convalescent COVID-19 samples, and they came from the United States, Italy and Spain.

Original methodology: Scientists estimated how many nucleated cells there were by amplifying reference gene primers. Sequenced by immunoSEQ multiplex PCR; TCRdb stores in-frame clones only, minus some. V and J calls and clone size are those listed in that table; D and trimming were worked out from the DNA. The sample carries over 130,000 clones, roughly 84% recorded once. The V gene's germline CDR1 is SGHNT and CDR2 YYREEE (reference sequence). With 4 bases removed from V and 4 bases from J, the gap between germline ends came to 14 bases. The CDR3 contains 15 residues. Patients from Seattle were sampled longitudinally, starting during active infection.

Sequenced: peripheral blood. This rearrangement joins TRBV5-4 to TRBJ2-2; possible D gene TRBD2, 5 bases. This TCR came from a man aged 25-45 years with COVID-19, enrolled during active disease. CDR3 DNA: TGTGCCAGCAGCCCTTCGGGGTCGGTCACCGGGGAGCTGTTTTTT. Translation gives CASSPSGSVTGELFF.